This entry concerns a single T cell receptor beta chain. Its specificity is not known. Primers for the PCR totalled 60 Vbeta and 13 Jbeta. Assay used: immunoSEQ multiplex PCR; TCRdb lists only in-frame clones, some missing. The data contain 100,000 to 150,000 clones, approximately 75% of them singletons. The sample belongs to a study of cytomegalovirus exposure and HLA in healthy donors. Whole-study results and caveats: Most TCRs appeared rarely, but some public TCRs recurred in many donors. TRBV6-2, TRBV6-3 and some other V segments were unresolvable in 87-base-pair reads. Reportedly, HLA-A and HLA-B alleles of most subjects were accurately predicted from TCR beta. CMV serostatus alone was available as immune exposure information.

The CDR3 extends over 14 amino acids. Trimming took 4 bases from V and 1 from J, leaving 8 bases between them. The germline V gene encodes CDR1 MNHNY and CDR2 SVGAGI (reference sequence). V is TRBV6-6 and J is TRBJ1-3, with TRBD1 as a possible D gene (5 bases). Sequencing used PBMCs. This TCR derives from a man aged 30-40 years in good health and CMV-seronegative. The CDR3: CASSFGASGNTIYF. CDR3 coding DNA: TGTGCCAGCAGTTTTGGGGCATCTGGAAACACCATATATTTT.